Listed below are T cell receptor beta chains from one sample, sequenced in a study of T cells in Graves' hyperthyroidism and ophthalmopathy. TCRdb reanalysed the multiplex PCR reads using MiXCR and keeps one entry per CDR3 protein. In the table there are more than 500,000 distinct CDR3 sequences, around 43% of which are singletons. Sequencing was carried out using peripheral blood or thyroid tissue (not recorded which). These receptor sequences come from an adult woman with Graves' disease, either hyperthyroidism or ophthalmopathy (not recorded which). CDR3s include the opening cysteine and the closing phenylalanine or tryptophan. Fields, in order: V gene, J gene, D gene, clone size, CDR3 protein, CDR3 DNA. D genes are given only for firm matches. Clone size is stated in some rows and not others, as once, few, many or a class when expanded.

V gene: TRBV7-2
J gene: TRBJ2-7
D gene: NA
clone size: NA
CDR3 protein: CASIPRGGRHYEQYF
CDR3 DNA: TGTGCCAGCATACCCAGGGGCGGGAGACACTACGAGCAGTACTTC

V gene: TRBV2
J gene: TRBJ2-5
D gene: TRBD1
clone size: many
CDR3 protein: CASRGTVSPEETQYF
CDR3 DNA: TGTGCCAGCAGGGGGACAGTAAGCCCAGAAGAGACCCAGTACTTC

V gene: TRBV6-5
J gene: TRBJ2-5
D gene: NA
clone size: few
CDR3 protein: CAISEGGLQETQYF
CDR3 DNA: TGTGCCATCAGTGAGGGGGGGCTCCAAGAGACCCAGTACTTC

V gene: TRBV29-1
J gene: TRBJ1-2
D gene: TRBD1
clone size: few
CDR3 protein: CSVNYRGYGYTF
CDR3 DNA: TGCAGCGTAAACTACAGGGGGTATGGCTACACCTTC

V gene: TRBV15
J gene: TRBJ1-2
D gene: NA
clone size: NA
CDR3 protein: CATSRDGMGGYTF
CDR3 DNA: TGTGCCACCAGCAGAGATGGGATGGGGGGCTACACCTTC

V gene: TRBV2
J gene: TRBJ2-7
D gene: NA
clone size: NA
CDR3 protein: CASRLEPPLGEQYF
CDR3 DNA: TGTGCCAGCAGATTGGAGCCCCCGTTGGGCGAGCAGTACTTC

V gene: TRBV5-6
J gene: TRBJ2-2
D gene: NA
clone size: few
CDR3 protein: CASSPLPNGVITGELFF
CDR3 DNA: TGTGCCAGCAGCCCACTTCCTAATGGGGTCATAACCGGGGAGCTGTTTTTT

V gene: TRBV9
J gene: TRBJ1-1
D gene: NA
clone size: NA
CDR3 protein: CASSIQGTEAFF
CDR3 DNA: TGTGCCAGTAGTATACAGGGCACTGAAGCTTTCTTT

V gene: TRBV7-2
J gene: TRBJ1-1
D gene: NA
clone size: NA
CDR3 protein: CASSFEDRIEAFF
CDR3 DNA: TGTGCCAGCAGCTTTGAGGACCGGATCGAAGCTTTCTTT

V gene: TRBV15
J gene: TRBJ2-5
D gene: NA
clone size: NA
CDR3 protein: CATSRDMSETQYF
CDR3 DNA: TGTGCCACCAGCAGAGATATGTCGGAGACCCAGTACTTC

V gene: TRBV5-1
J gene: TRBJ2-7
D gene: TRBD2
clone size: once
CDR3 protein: CASSLALAGQYF
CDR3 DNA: TGCGCCAGCAGCTTGGCACTAGCGGGGCAGTACTTC

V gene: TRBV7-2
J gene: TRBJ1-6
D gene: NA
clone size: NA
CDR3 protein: CASSLRGRNNSPLHF
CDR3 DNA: TGTGCCAGCAGCCTTAGAGGACGGAATAATTCACCCCTCCACTTT

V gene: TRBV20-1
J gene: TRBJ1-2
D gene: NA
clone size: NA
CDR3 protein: CSAIGAGYGYTF
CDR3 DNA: TGCAGTGCTATAGGAGCGGGCTATGGCTACACCTTC

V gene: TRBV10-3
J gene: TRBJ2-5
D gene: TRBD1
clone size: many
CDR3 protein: CAISGTGGQETQYF
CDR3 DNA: TGTGCCATCAGCGGGACAGGGGGACAAGAGACCCAGTACTTC

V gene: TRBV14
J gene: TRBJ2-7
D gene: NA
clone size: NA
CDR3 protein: CASSPLTAKIYEQYF
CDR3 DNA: TGTGCCAGCAGCCCTCTAACAGCTAAAATCTACGAGCAGTACTTC

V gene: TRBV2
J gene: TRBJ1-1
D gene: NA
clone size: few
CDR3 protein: CASSPSGPGMNTEAFF
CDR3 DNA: TGTGCCAGCTCACCATCAGGGCCCGGGATGAACACTGAAGCTTTCTTT

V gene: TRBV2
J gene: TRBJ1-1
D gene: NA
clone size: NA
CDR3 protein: CASSEALSGGTEAFF
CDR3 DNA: TGTGCCAGCAGTGAAGCGCTAAGTGGGGGCACTGAAGCTTTCTTT

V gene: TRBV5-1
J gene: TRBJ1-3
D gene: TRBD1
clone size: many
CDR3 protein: CASSLQGASDTIYF
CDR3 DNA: TGCGCCAGCAGCCTTCAGGGGGCGTCGGACACCATATATTTT

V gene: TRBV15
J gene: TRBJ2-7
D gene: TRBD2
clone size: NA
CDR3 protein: CATKGTSSYEQYF
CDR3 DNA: TGTGCCACCAAGGGGACTAGCTCCTACGAGCAGTACTTC

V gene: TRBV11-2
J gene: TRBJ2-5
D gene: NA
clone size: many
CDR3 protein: CASSRPKAGFRQETQYF
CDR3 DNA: TGTGCCAGCAGTCGTCCAAAGGCGGGATTTCGTCAAGAGACCCAGTACTTC

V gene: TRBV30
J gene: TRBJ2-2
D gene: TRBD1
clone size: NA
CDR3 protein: CAWSTGVGTGELFF
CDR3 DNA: TGTGCCTGGTCCACAGGGGTTGGCACCGGGGAGCTGTTTTTT

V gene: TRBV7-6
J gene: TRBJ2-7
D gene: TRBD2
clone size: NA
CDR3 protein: CASGRLAGYSYEQYF
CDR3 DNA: TGTGCCAGCGGGAGACTAGCGGGATACTCCTACGAGCAGTACTTC

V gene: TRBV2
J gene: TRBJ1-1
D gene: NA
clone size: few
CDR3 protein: CASRAGSAEAFF
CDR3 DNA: TGTGCCAGCAGGGCAGGGTCCGCTGAAGCTTTCTTT

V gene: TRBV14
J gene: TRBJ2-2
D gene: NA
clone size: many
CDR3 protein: CASSQPYESPLGTGELFF
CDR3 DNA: TGTGCCAGCAGCCAGCCTTACGAGAGTCCACTCGGCACCGGGGAGCTGTTTTTT

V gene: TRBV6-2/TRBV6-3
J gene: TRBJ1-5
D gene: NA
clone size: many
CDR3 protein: CASGRWEGGNQPQHF
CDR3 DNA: TGTGCCAGCGGGAGATGGGAGGGAGGCAATCAGCCCCAGCATTTT

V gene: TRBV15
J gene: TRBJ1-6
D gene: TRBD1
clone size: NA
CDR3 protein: CATSKDRGDSPLHF
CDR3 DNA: TGTGCCACCAGTAAGGACAGGGGTGATTCACCCCTCCACTTT

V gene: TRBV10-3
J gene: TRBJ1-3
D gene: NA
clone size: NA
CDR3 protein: CAISQTSSGNTIYF
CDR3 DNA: TGTGCCATCAGCCAAACCTCTTCTGGAAACACCATATATTTT

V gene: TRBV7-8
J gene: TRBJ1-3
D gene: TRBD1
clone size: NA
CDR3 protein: CASSIGQGRNTIYF
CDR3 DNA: TGTGCCAGCAGCATCGGACAGGGTCGGAACACCATATATTTT

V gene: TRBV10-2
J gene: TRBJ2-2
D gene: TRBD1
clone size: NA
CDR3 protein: CASSGTGGRHGELFF
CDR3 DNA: TGCGCCAGCAGTGGGACAGGAGGTCGCCACGGGGAGCTGTTTTTT

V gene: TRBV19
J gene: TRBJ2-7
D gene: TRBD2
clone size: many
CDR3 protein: CASSDWPSGYYEQYF
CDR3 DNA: TGTGCCAGTAGTGATTGGCCTAGCGGATACTACGAGCAGTACTTC

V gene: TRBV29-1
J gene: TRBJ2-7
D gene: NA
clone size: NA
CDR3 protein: CSARRSYEQYF
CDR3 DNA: TGCAGCGCCAGGCGATCCTACGAGCAGTACTTC

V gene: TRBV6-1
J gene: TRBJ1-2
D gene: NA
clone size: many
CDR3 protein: CASSAQSAARQDYGYTF
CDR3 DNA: TGTGCCAGCAGTGCCCAGTCAGCAGCCCGACAGGACTATGGCTACACCTTC

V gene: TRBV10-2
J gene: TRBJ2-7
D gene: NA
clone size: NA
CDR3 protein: CASSETVTYEQYF
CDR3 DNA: TGCGCCAGCAGTGAGACCGTTACCTACGAGCAGTACTTC

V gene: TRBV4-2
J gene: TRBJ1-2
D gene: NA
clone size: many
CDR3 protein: CASSQDRGSYGYTF
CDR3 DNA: TGTGCCAGCAGCCAAGATAGGGGTAGCTATGGCTACACCTTC

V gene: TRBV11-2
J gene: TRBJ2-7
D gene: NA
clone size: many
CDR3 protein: CASSLGRIYEQYF
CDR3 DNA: TGTGCCAGCAGCTTAGGGCGGATCTACGAGCAGTACTTC

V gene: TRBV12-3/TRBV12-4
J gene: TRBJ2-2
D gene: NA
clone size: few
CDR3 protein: CASSLAAAGELFF
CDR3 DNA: TGTGCCAGCAGTTTGGCTGCGGCCGGGGAGCTGTTTTTT

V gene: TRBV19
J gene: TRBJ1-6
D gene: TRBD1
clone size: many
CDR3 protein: CASSLDRVKHSPLHF
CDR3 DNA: TGTGCCAGTAGCCTTGACAGGGTGAAGCACTCACCCCTCCACTTT

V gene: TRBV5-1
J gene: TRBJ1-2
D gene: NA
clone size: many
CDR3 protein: CASSTGPRARGYTF
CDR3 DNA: TGCGCCAGCAGCACCGGGCCCCGTGCGCGTGGCTACACCTTC

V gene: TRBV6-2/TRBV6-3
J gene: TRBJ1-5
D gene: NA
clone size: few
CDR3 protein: CASSRRTEGQPQHF
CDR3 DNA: TGTGCCAGCAGTCGACGGACGGAGGGGCAGCCCCAGCATTTT

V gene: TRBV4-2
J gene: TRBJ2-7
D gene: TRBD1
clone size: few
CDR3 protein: CASSQFSGTGGYEQYF
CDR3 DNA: TGTGCCAGCAGCCAATTCTCAGGCACAGGGGGGTACGAGCAGTACTTC

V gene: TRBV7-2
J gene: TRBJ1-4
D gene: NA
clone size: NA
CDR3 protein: CASSPSPGHEKLFF
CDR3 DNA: TGTGCCAGCAGCCCTAGCCCGGGTCATGAAAAACTGTTTTTT

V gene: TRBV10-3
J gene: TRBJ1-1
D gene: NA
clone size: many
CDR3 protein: CAISESPQPNTEAFF
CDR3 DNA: TGTGCCATCAGTGAGTCGCCCCAACCAAACACTGAAGCTTTCTTT

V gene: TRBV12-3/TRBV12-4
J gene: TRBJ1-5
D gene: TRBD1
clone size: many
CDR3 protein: CASNKDREDQPQHF
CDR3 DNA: TGTGCCAGCAATAAAGACAGGGAGGATCAGCCCCAGCATTTT

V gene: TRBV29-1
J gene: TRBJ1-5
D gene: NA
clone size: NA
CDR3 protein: CSLTLGDSNQPQHF
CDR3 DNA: TGCAGCCTTACCTTGGGGGATAGCAATCAGCCCCAGCATTTT

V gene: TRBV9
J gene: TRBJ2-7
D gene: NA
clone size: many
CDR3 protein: CASSVVPGSGYEQYF
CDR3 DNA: TGTGCCAGCAGCGTAGTTCCCGGGAGCGGCTACGAGCAGTACTTC

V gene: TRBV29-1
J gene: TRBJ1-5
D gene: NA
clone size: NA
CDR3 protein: CSVGAGGFNQPQHF
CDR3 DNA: TGCAGCGTTGGGGCGGGGGGTTTCAATCAGCCCCAGCATTTT

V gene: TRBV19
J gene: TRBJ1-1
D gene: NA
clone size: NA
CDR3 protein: CASSSGRGNTEAFF
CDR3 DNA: TGTGCCAGTAGTAGTGGCAGGGGGAACACTGAAGCTTTCTTT

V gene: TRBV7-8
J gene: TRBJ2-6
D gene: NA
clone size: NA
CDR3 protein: CASSRGNQGLSGANVPTF
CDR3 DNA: TGTGCCAGCAGCCGAGGCAACCAGGGACTGTCAGGGGCCAACGTCCCGACTTTC

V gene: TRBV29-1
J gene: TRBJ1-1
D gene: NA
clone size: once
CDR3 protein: CSVARGASEAFF
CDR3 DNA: TGCAGCGTTGCGCGGGGGGCAAGTGAAGCTTTCTTT

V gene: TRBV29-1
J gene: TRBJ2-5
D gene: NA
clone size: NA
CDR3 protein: CSVGDRRETRYF
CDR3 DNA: TGCAGCGTTGGGGACCGAAGGGAGACCCGGTACTTC

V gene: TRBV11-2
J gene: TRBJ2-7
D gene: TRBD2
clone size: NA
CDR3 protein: CASSLEGGSNYEQYF
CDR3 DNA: TGTGCCAGCAGCTTAGAGGGCGGGAGTAACTACGAGCAGTACTTC

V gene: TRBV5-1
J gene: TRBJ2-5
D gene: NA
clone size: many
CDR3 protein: CASSPGAGETQYF
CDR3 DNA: TGCGCCAGCAGCCCAGGGGCTGGAGAGACCCAGTACTTC

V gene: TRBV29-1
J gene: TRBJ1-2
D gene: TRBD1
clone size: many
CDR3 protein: CSVEAGQNYGYTF
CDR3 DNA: TGCAGCGTTGAAGCGGGACAGAACTATGGCTACACCTTC